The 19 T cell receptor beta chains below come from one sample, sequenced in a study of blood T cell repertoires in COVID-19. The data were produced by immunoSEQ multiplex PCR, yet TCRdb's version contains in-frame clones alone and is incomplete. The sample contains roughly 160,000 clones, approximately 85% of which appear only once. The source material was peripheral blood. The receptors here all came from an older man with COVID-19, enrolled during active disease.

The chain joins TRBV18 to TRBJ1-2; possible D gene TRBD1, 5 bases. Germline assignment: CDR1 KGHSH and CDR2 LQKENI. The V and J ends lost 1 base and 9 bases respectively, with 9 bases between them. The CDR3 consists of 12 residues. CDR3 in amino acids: CASSPRGSSYTF. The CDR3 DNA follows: TGTGCCAGCTCACCACGGGGCAGCAGCTACACCTTC.

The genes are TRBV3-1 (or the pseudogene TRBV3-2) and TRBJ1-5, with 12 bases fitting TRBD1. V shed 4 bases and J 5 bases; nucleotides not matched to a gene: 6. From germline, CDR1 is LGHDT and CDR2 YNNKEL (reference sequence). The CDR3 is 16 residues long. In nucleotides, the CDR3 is TGTGCCAGCAGCCCGGGGGACAGGGGGCCGGATCAGCCCCAGCATTTT. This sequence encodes CASSPGDRGPDQPQHF.

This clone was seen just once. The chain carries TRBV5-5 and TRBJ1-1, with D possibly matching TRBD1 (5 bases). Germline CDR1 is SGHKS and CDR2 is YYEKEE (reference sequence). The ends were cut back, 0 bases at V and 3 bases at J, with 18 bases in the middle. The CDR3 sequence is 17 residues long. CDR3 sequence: CASSLGWQGNPYTEAFF. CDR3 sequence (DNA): TGTGCCAGCAGCTTGGGTTGGCAGGGCAACCCTTACACTGAAGCTTTCTTT.

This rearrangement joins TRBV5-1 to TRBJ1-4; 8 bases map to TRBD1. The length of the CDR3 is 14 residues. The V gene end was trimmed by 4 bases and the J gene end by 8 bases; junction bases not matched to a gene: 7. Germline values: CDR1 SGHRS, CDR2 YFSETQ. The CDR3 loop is CASSGQGAGEKLFF. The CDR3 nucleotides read TGCGCCAGCAGCGGGCAGGGGGCCGGGGAAAAACTGTTTTTT.

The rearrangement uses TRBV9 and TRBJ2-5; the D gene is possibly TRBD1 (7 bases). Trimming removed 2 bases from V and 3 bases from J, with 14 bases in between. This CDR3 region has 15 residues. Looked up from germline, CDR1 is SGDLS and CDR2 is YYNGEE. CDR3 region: CASSVSQGGEETQYF. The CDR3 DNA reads TGTGCCAGCAGCGTTAGCCAGGGGGGAGAAGAGACCCAGTACTTC.

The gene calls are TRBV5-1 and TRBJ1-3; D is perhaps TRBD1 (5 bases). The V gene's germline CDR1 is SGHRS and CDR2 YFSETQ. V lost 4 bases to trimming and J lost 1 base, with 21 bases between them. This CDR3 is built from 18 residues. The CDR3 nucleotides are TGCGCCAGCAGCGCTCTTTTAGCGGGGACGGAGTCTGGAAACACCATATATTTT. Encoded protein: CASSALLAGTESGNTIYF.

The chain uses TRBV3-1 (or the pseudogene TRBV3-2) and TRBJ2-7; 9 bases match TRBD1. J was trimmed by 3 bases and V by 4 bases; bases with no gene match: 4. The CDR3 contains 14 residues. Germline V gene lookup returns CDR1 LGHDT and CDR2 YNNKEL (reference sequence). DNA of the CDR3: TGTGCCAGCAGCCTACAGGGGGCCGACTACGAGCAGTACTTC. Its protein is CASSLQGADYEQYF.

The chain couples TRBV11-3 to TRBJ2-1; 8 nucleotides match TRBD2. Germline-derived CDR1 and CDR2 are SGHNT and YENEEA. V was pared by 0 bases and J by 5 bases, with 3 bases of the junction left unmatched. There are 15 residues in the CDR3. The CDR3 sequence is CASSLEGLGNNEQFF. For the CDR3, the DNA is TGTGCCAGCAGCTTAGAGGGACTAGGGAACAATGAGCAGTTCTTC.

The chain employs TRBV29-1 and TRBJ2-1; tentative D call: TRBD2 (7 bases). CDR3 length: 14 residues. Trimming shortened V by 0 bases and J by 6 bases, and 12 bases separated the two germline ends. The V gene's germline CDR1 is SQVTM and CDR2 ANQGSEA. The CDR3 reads CSVEDRGAVNEQFF. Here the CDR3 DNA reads TGCAGCGTTGAAGATCGGGGGGCAGTCAATGAGCAGTTCTTC.

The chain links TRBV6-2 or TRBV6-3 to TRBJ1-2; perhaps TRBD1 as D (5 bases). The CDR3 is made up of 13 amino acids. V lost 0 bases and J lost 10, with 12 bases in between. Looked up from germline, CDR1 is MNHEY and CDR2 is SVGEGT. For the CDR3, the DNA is TGTGCCAGCAGTTACTCTGGGGCAGGAGACTACACCTTC. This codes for CASSYSGAGDYTF.

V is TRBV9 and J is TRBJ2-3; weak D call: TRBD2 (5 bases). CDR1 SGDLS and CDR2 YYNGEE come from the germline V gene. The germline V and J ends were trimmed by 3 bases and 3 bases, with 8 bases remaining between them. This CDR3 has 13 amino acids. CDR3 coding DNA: TGTGCCAGCAGCGCGAGCGGAACAGATACGCAGTATTTT. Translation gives CASSASGTDTQYF.

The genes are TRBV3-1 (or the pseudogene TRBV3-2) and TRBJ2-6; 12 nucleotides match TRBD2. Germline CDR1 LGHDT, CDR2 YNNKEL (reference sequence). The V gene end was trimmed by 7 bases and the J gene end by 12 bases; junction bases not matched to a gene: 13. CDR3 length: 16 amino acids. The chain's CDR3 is CASNPGLAGPQGVLTF. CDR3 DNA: TGTGCCAGCAACCCTGGACTAGCGGGGCCCCAAGGCGTCCTGACTTTC.

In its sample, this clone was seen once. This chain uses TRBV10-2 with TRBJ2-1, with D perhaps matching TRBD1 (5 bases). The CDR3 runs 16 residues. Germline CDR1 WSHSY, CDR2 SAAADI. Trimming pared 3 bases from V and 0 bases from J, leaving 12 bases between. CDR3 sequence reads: CASSDKGSSSYNEQFF. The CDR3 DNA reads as TGCGCCAGCAGTGATAAGGGGTCAAGCTCCTACAATGAGCAGTTCTTC.

CDR3 nucleotides: TGTGCCAGCAGTGGGCCTTTAGCGGGGGGCTCCTACAATGAGCAGTTCTTC. This gives the protein CASSGPLAGGSYNEQFF. The rearrangement links TRBV6-1 to TRBJ2-1, with 10 bases that match TRBD2. Unmatched junction bases numbered 6, after V lost 4 bases and J lost 0 bases. CDR1 is MNHNS, CDR2 SASEGT, per germline. CDR3 length equals 17 residues.

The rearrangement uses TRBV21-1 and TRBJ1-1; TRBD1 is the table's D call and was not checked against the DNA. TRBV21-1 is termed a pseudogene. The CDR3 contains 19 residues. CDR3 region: CASSKSKEQGALNFPEAFF. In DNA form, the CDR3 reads TGTGCCAGCAGCAAGTCAAAGGAACAGGGGGCACTTAATTTCCCTGAAGCTTTCTTT.

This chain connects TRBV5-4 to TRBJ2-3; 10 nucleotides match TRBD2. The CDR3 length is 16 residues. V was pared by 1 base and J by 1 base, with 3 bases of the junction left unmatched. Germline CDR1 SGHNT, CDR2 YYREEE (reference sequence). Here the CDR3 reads CASSLPLAGGTDTQYF. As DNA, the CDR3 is TGTGCCAGCAGCTTGCCCCTAGCGGGGGGCACAGATACGCAGTATTTT.

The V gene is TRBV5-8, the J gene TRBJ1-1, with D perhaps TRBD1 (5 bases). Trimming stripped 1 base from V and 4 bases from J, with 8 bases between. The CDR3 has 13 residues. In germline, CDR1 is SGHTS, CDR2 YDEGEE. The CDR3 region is CASSLSRGTEAFF. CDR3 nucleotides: TGTGCCAGCAGCTTGTCTAGGGGCACTGAAGCTTTCTTT.

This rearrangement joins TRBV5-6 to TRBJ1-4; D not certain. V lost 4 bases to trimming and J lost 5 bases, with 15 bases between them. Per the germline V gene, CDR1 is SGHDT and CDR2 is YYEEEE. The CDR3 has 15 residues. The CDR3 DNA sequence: TGTGCCAGCAGCACCAGGAAGTGGGTGAATGAAAAACTGTTTTTT. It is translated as CASSTRKWVNEKLFF. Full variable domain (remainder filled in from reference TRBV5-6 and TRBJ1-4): DAGVTQSPTHLIKTRGQQVTLRCSPKSGHDTVSWYQQALGQGPQFIFQYYEEEERQRGNFPDRFSGHQFPNYSSELNVNALLLGDSALYLCASSTRKWVNEKLFFGSGTQLSVL.

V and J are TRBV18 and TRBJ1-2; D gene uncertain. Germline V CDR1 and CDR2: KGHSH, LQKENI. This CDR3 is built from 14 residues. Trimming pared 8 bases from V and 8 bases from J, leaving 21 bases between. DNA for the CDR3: TGTGCCAGCACCGCAGTACGGGGTCCCGACGGCTACACCTTC. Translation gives CASTAVRGPDGYTF.